These 20 T cell receptor beta chains originate from one sample sequenced in a study of blood T cells in healthy people across ages. Through a sample-barcoded 5' primer and a J-beta primer mix, a second PCR was run for 7 to 11 cycles. TCRdb reprocessed the 5' RACE reads via MiXCR and lists one record per CDR3 protein. This sample carries about 640,000 distinct CDR3 sequences, approximately 50% of them seen once, and the ten largest clones take 30% to 40%. Material for sequencing was blood. These receptors were collected from a man between 60 and 70 years old in good health.

There are a few counts of this clonotype. This chain uses TRBV2 with TRBJ2-5; TRBD1 matches 11 bases. J was trimmed by 5 bases and V by 6 bases; bases with no gene match: 8. This CDR3 contains 15 residues. Germline CDR1 and CDR2: SNHLY and FYNNEI. For the CDR3, the DNA is TGTGCCAGCAGGGGCGGGACAGGGGGTATGGAGACCCAGTACTTC. Translated: CASRGGTGGMETQYF.

This rearrangement joins TRBV11-2 to TRBJ2-1; D may be TRBD2 (6 bases). Germline-derived CDR1 and CDR2 are SGHAT and FQNNGV. This CDR3 is 16 amino acids long. Between the trimmed V and J ends, which lost 5 bases and 13 bases, there was a span of 27 bases. CDR3 amino acids: CASSRGGTGFSETQFF. CDR3 sequence (DNA): TGTGCCAGCAGCCGAGGCGGGACGGGGTTTTCAGAGACCCAGTTCTTC.

This clonotype has only a few counts. The chain links TRBV3-1 to TRBJ2-1, with 7 nucleotides matching TRBD2. The CDR3 consists of 15 residues. The trim removed 4 bases at V and 7 bases at J, leaving 10 bases unmatched. The germline gives CDR1 LGHDT, CDR2 YNNKEL (reference sequence). The CDR3 spells CASSPAAGYWNEQFF. The DNA for the CDR3 is TGTGCCAGCAGCCCAGCAGCGGGGTATTGGAATGAGCAGTTCTTC.

The V gene is TRBV4-1, the J gene TRBJ2-7, with 9 bases identical to TRBD2. CDR1 and CDR2 from the germline V gene are MGHRA and YSYEKL. This CDR3 comprises 15 residues. Unmatched junction bases numbered 4, after V lost 1 base and J lost 3 bases. CDR3 protein: CASSQVWRGGYEQYF. The CDR3 DNA is TGCGCCAGCAGCCAAGTTTGGCGGGGGGGCTACGAGCAGTACTTC.

CDR3 sequence reads: CAIRPGQQSYNSPLHF. The CDR3 DNA reads as TGTGCCATCAGGCCGGGCCAACAATCTTATAATTCACCCCTCCACTTT. V and J are TRBV10-3 and TRBJ1-6; D unresolved. Trimming left V 6 bases short and J 4 bases short, with 16 bases between. Germline CDR1 and CDR2: ENHRY and SYGVKD. The CDR3 length is 16 residues.

The chain carries TRBV4-1 and TRBJ1-6; D ambiguous. Trimming cost V 1 base and J 4 bases, with 11 bases left between them. The length of the CDR3 is 16 residues. Germline CDR1 is MGHRA and CDR2 is YSYEKL. Here the CDR3 DNA reads TGCGCCAGCAGCCAAGTAGCAGGCGGGTATAATTCACCCCTCCACTTT. This translates into CASSQVAGGYNSPLHF.

The chain joins TRBV7-9 to TRBJ1-2; D gene unclear. The germline V gene encodes CDR1 SEHNR and CDR2 FQNEAQ (reference sequence). Trimming removed 2 bases from V and 0 bases from J, with 13 bases in between. The CDR3 is 16 residues long. CDR3 sequence: CASSLRSSNTNYGYTF. DNA for the CDR3: TGTGCCAGCAGCTTAAGGAGCAGTAACACTAACTATGGCTACACCTTC.

This rearrangement joins TRBV10-2 to TRBJ1-1, with D perhaps TRBD1 (5 bases). CDR1 WSHSY and CDR2 SAAADI come from the germline V gene. The V and J ends lost 4 bases and 2 bases respectively, with 14 bases between them. The CDR3 runs to 15 residues. In DNA, the CDR3 is TGCGCCAGCAGTGCACGGGACCCTAGAAACACTGAAGCTTTCTTT. It codes for CASSARDPRNTEAFF.

The CDR3 region is CASSESRVEKLFF. Here the CDR3 DNA reads TGCGCCAGCAGTGAGTCGCGGGTCGAAAAACTGTTTTTT. V gene TRBV10-2 combines with J gene TRBJ1-4; no firm D call. The CDR3 is 13 amino acids. The V gene's germline CDR1 is WSHSY and CDR2 SAAADI. The germline V and J ends were trimmed by 0 bases and 8 bases, with 7 bases remaining between them.

This clonotype was seen once. This sequence joins TRBV7-9 and TRBJ2-5; 7 nucleotides align to TRBD1. Gene TRBJ2-7 matches the end of the DNA better, so the J call may be wrong. Germline-derived CDR1 and CDR2 are SEHNR and FQNEAQ (reference sequence). The CDR3 is made up of 18 amino acids. This CDR3 is CASSPVRWYGTDGYEQYF. The CDR3 region has the DNA TGTGCCAGCAGCCCCGTGCGTTGGTACGGGACAGATGGCTACGAGCAGTACTTC.

The gene calls are TRBV5-6 and TRBJ1-2; possibly TRBD1 for D (5 bases). The germline gives CDR1 SGHDT, CDR2 YYEEEE. The CDR3 sequence is 16 residues long. Trimming stripped 1 base from V and 3 bases from J, with 16 bases between. CDR3 region: CASSLWGGASYYGYTF. The CDR3 DNA is TGTGCCAGCAGCTTGTGGGGGGGAGCGAGTTACTATGGCTACACCTTC.

The gene calls are TRBV2 and TRBJ1-6; TRBD1 is a possible D gene (5 bases). This CDR3 is 15 amino acids long. The ends were cut back, 1 base at V and 5 bases at J, with 9 bases in the middle. Germline V gives CDR1 SNHLY, CDR2 FYNNEI. In DNA, the CDR3 is TGTGCCAGCAGTGAAGGGGGACGGAATAATTCACCCCTCCACTTT. This translates into CASSEGGRNNSPLHF.

J is TRBJ2-1 and V is TRBV18, with D maybe TRBD2 (6 bases). Trimming took 2 bases from V and 4 from J, leaving 18 bases between them. The CDR3 extends over 17 amino acids. Germline assignment: CDR1 KGHSH and CDR2 LQKENI. CDR3 DNA sequence: TGTGCCAGCTCACCATTTAAGGGGCGGGGTTCGTACAATGAGCAGTTCTTC. Amino acid sequence: CASSPFKGRGSYNEQFF.

The CDR3, as DNA: TGTGCCAGCAGCTTAGTTAGCGGGGGTGCAGATACGCAGTATTTT. It yields the protein CASSLVSGGADTQYF. The chain combines TRBV7-2 with TRBJ2-3; TRBD2 matches at 9 bases. The CDR3 contains 15 residues. The trim removed 1 base at V and 4 bases at J, leaving 3 bases unmatched. Germline loops: CDR1 SGHTA, CDR2 FQGNSA.

V usage is TRBV4-1 and J usage is TRBJ2-1, with D possibly being TRBD2 (6 bases). The CDR3 sequence is 17 residues long. V was clipped by 0 bases and J by 1 base, with 13 bases between them. The germline V gene encodes CDR1 MGHRA and CDR2 YSYEKL. The CDR3 nucleotides are TGCGCCAGCAGCCAAGATTCGGCGGGGCTTTCCTACAATGAGCAGTTCTTC. It codes for CASSQDSAGLSYNEQFF.

This clonotype was recorded a few times. This chain uses TRBV20-1 with TRBJ2-5, with D tentatively TRBD1 (6 bases). CDR1 and CDR2 from the germline V gene are DFQATT and SNEGSKA (reference sequence). There are 14 residues in the CDR3. V was pared by 3 bases and J by 4 bases, with 15 bases between. CDR3 DNA sequence: TGCAGTGCTAGTTCAGGGGCCAGGCGAGAGACCCAGTACTTC. This translates into CSASSGARRETQYF.

This clonotype was found a few times. The genes are TRBV9 and TRBJ2-3, with D possibly called TRBD1 or TRBD2 (5 bases each). The germline V gene encodes CDR1 SGDLS and CDR2 YYNGEE. V was pared by 2 bases and J by 3 bases, with 13 bases between. CDR3 size: 15 residues. The chain's CDR3 is CASSVGLQGTDTQYF. The DNA for the CDR3 is TGTGCCAGCAGCGTCGGACTTCAGGGAACAGATACGCAGTATTTT.

This clonotype was counted a few times. This chain connects TRBV3-1 to TRBJ1-1; TRBD1 is a possible D gene (5 bases). Germline CDR1 and CDR2: LGHDT and YNNKEL (reference sequence). The V and J ends lost 6 bases and 5 bases respectively, with 16 bases between them. The CDR3 sequence is 14 residues long. For the CDR3, the DNA is TGTGCCAGCAGTCGACGGGGTGGGGGGACTGAAGCTTTCTTT. This sequence encodes CASSRRGGGTEAFF.

In nucleotides, the CDR3 is TGCAGTGCTAGGGGCCTACAGGTGAACCAAGAGACCCAGTACTTC. Encoded protein: CSARGLQVNQETQYF. The chain carries TRBV20-1 and TRBJ2-5, with a tentative D call TRBD1 (5 bases). The CDR3 runs 15 residues. Germline V gives CDR1 DFQATT, CDR2 SNEGSKA (reference sequence). V was trimmed by 3 bases and J by 0 bases, leaving 14 bases between them.

This chain uses TRBV28 with TRBJ2-7; D may be TRBD2 (5 bases). V was clipped by 3 bases and J by 0 bases, with 9 bases between them. The CDR3 covers 14 residues. The germline V gene encodes CDR1 MDHEN and CDR2 SYDVKM. CDR3 DNA sequence: TGTGCCAGCAGTTTGTCGGGGTTCTCCTACGAGCAGTACTTC. Residues: CASSLSGFSYEQYF.